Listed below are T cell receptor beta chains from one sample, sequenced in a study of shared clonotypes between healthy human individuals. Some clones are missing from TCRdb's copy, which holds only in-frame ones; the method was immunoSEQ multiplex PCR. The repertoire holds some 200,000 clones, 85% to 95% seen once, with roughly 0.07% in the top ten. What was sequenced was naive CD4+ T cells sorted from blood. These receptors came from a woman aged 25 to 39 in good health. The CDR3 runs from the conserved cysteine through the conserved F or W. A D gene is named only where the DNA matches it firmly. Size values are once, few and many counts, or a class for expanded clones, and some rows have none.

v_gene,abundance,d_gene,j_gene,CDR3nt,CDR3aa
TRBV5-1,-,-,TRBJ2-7,TGCGCCAGCAGCTTCGGACAGAGTAATACCTACGAGCAGTACTTC,CASSFGQSNTYEQYF
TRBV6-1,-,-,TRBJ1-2,TGTGCCAGGACCTACCCGGACCTTAACTATGGCTACACCTTC,CARTYPDLNYGYTF
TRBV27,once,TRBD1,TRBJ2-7,TGTGCCAGCAGTTCCCCCTCCGGGACAGGCACCTACGAGCAGTACTTC,CASSSPSGTGTYEQYF
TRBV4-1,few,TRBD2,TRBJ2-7,TGCGCCAGCAGCCAAGGGTCTAGCGGGAGCTACGAGCAGTACTTC,CASSQGSSGSYEQYF
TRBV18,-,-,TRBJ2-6,TGTGCCAGCTATCGATCCAGGGACTCTGGGGCCAACGTCCTGACTTTC,CASYRSRDSGANVLTF
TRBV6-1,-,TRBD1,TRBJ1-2,TGTGCCAGCAGTGGGGTCGACAGGGCGTACTATGGCTACACCTTC,CASSGVDRAYYGYTF
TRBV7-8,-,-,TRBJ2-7,TGTGCCAGCAGCTTAGGAGGCGGAGCCTACGAGCAGTACTTC,CASSLGGGAYEQYF
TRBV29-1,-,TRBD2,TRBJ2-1,TGCAGCGTCCACGGGGGGGGACCTCCATTTTATGAGCAGTTCTTC,CSVHGGGPPFYEQFF
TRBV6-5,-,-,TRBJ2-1,TGTGCCAGCAGGGCGAGAGCTGAGCAGTTCTTC,CASRARAEQFF
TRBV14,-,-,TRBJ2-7,TGTGCCAGCAGCAAGGACTGGGGCGAGCAGTACTTC,CASSKDWGEQYF
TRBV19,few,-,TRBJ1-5,TGTGCCAGTAAAAATCCGGAGCAGCCCCAGCATTTT,CASKNPEQPQHF
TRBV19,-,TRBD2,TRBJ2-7,TGTGCCAGTAGTACAACTAGCGGGAGACCCTACGAGCAGTACTTC,CASSTTSGRPYEQYF
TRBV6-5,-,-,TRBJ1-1,TGTGCCAGCAGTTTAGAGTGGGACACTGAAGCTTTCTTT,CASSLEWDTEAFF
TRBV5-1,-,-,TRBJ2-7,TGCGCCAGCACCAAGGGTCCGGAGATTCCCTACGAGCAGTACTTC,CASTKGPEIPYEQYF
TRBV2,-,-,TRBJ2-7,TGTGCCAGCAACACACAAGCCTACGAGCAGTACTTC,CASNTQAYEQYF
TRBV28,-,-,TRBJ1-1,TGTGCCAGCAGTTCCAGGGAAACTTTCTTT,CASSSRETFF
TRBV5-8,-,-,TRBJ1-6,TGTGCCAGCAGCTGGGGGGTCGCACCCCTCCACTTT,CASSWGVAPLHF
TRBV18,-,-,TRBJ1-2,TGTGCCAGCTCACCCGCGGGTGGCCTAGGGGCTTATGGCTACACCTTC,CASSPAGGLGAYGYTF
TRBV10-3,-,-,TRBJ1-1,TGTGCCATCAGTGGGGATAGGGGCACTGAAGCTTTCTTT,CAISGDRGTEAFF
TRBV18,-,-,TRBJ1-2,TGTGCCAGCTCACCACTGGGTCAGGACGGCTACACCTTC,CASSPLGQDGYTF
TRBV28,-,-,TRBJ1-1,TGTGCCAGCAGCTCTTCACACGGCTACGCAGCTTTCTTT,CASSSSHGYAAFF
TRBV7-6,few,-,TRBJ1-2,TGTGCCAGCAGCTTAGAGCCCGGCGACGCCTACTATGGCTACACCTTC,CASSLEPGDAYYGYTF
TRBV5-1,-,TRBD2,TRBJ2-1,TGCGCCAGCAGCTCTAGCGGGACCAGCTCCTACAATGAGCAGTTCTTC,CASSSSGTSSYNEQFF